The clone carrying this T cell receptor (beta chain) was seen only once. The data derive from a study of blood T cell repertoires in COVID-19. Across the whole study: Samples representing acute and convalescent COVID-19 were sourced from the United States, Italy and Spain. The analysed material was cDNA or gDNA that came from T cells, B-cell-depleted T cells, or PBMCs.

The CDR3 is 15 residues long. Trimming took 4 bases from V and 0 from J; bases not matched to a gene: 5. The V gene's germline CDR1 is SGHRS and CDR2 YFSETQ. In the original workflow: Using reference gene primer amplification, nucleated cell counts were estimated. The table came from immunoSEQ multiplex PCR; TCRdb's copy has only in-frame clones and leaves some out. Clonal size and the V and J genes are those of that table, whereas D and trimming came from the DNA. Here the sample spans about 83,000 clones, just over 85% being singletons. Sequencing used peripheral blood. The rearrangement uses TRBV5-1 and TRBJ2-5, with 8 bases lining up with TRBD2. The receptor was isolated from an elderly woman in a cohort sampled during active or convalescent COVID-19. CDR3 coding DNA: TGCGCCAGCAGCCAGACTAGCGTTTACCAAGAGACCCAGTACTTC. Translation: CASSQTSVYQETQYF.